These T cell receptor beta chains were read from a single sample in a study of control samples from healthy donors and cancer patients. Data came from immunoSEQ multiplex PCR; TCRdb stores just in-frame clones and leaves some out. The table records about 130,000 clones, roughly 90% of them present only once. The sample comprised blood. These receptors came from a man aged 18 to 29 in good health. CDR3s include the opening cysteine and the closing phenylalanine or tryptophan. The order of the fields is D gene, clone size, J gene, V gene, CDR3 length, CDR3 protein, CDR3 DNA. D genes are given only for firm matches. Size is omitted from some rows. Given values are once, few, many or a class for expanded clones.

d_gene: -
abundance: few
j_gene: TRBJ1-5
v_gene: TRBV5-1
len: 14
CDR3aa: CASSLDSRNQPQHF
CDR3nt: TGCGCCAGCAGCTTGGACAGTCGCAATCAGCCCCAGCATTTT

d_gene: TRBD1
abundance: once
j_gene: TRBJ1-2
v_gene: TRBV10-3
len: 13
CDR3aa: CAISGGGVFGYTF
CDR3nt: TGTGCCATCTCAGGGGGCGGAGTATTTGGCTACACCTTC

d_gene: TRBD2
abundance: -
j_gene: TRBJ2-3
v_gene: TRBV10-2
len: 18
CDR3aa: CASTRGTSGGDWTDTQYF
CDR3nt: TGCGCCAGCACCCGAGGGACTAGCGGGGGGGATTGGACAGATACGCAGTATTTT

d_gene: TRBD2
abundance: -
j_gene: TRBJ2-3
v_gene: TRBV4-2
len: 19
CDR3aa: CASSRTGRFNSGVGDTQYF
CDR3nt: TGTGCCAGCAGCCGGACGGGGCGATTTAATAGCGGGGTGGGAGATACGCAGTATTTT

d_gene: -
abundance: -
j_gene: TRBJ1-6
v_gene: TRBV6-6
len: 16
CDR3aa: CASSSGQSSYNSPLHF
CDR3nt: TGTGCCAGCAGTTCCGGCCAGAGCTCCTATAATTCACCCCTCCACTTT

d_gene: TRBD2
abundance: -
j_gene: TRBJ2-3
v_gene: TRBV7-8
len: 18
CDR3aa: CASSRGLAGGPSTDTQYF
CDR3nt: TGTGCCAGCAGCCGAGGACTAGCGGGGGGGCCTAGCACAGATACGCAGTATTTT

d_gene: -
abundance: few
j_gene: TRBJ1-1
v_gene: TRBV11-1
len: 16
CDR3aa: CASSLHLRTENTEAFF
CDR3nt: TGTGCCAGCAGCCTACACCTACGGACAGAGAACACTGAAGCTTTCTTT

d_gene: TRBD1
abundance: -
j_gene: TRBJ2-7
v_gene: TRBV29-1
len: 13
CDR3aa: CSAAGGLTYEQYF
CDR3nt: TGCAGCGCTGCAGGGGGATTGACCTACGAGCAGTACTTC

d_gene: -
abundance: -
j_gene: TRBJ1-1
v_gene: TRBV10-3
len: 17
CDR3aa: CAISESEGLGGNTEAFF
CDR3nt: TGTGCCATCAGTGAGTCCGAGGGACTCGGGGGGAACACTGAAGCTTTCTTT

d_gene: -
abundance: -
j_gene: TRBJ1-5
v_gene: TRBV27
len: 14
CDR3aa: CASSPLPGQQPQHF
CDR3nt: TGTGCCAGCAGTCCACTTCCGGGACAACAGCCCCAGCATTTT

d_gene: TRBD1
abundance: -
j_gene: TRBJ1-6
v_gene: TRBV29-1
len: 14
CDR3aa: CSVEDRGLVAPLHF
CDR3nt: TGCAGCGTTGAAGACAGGGGGCTAGTCGCACCCCTCCACTTT

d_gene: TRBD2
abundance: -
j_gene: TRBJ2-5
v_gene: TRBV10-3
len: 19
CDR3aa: CAISESDVVGGGPPETQYF
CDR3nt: TGTGCCATCAGTGAGTCAGATGTTGTTGGCGGGGGACCCCCAGAGACCCAGTACTTC

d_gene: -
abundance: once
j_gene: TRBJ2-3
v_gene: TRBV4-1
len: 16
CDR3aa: CASSQGTILSTDTQYF
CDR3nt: TGCGCCAGCAGCCAAGGGACTATCTTAAGCACAGATACGCAGTATTTT

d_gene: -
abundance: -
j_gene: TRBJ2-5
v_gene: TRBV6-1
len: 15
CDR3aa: CASSEVTGSQETQYF
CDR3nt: TGTGCCAGCAGTGAAGTGACAGGCTCCCAAGAGACCCAGTACTTC

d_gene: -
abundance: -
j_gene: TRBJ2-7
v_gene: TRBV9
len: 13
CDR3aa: CASSVGSYYEQYF
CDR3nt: TGTGCCAGCAGCGTAGGTTCCTACTACGAGCAGTACTTC

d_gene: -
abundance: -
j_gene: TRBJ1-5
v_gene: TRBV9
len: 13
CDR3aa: CASSVSGNQPQHF
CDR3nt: TGTGCCAGCAGCGTATCCGGAAATCAGCCCCAGCATTTT

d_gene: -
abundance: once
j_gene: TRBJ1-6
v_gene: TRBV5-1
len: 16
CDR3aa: CASSLGPQGSNSPLHF
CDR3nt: TGCGCCAGCAGCTTGGGGCCTCAGGGGAGTAATTCACCCCTCCACTTT

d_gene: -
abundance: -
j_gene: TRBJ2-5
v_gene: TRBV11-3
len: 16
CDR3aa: CASSQGRASMGETQYF
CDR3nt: TGTGCCAGCAGCCAGGGCAGGGCCTCTATGGGAGAGACCCAGTACTTC

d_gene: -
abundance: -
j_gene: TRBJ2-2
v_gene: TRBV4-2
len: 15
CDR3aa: CASSQDNFFTGELFF
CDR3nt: TGTGCCAGCAGCCAAGATAACTTCTTCACCGGGGAGCTGTTTTTT

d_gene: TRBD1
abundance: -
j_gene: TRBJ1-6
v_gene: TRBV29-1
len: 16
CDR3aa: CSVRQGAVPYNSPLHF
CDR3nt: TGCAGCGTTCGTCAGGGGGCAGTACCCTATAATTCACCCCTCCACTTT

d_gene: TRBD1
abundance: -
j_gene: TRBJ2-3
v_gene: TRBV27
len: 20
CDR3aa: CASSLPLDRVFRRGTDTQYF
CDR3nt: TGTGCCAGCAGTTTACCCCTCGACAGGGTTTTTAGGAGAGGAACAGATACGCAGTATTTT

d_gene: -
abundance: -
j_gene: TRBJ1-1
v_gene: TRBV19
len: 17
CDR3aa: CASSPNRPGFWNTEAFF
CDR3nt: TGTGCCAGTAGTCCCAATCGACCGGGGTTCTGGAACACTGAAGCTTTCTTT

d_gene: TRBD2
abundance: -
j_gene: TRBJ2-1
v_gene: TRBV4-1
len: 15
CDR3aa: CASSLAGDFVDEQFF
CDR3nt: TGCGCCAGCAGCCTAGCGGGGGACTTTGTTGATGAGCAGTTCTTC

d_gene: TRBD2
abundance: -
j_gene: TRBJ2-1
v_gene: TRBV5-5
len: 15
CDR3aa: CASSLPGGRHNEQFF
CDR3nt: TGTGCCAGCAGCCTCCCGGGGGGGCGGCACAATGAGCAGTTCTTC

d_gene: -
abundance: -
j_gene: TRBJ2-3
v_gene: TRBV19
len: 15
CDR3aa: CASSIRQYRGDTQYF
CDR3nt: TGTGCCAGTAGTATTCGACAGTATCGTGGAGATACGCAGTATTTT

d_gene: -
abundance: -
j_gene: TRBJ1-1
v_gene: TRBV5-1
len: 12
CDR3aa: CASSLGPTEAFF
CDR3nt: TGCGCCAGCAGCCTGGGCCCGACGGAAGCTTTCTTT

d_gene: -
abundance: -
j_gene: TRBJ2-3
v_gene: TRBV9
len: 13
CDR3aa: CASSVGTTDTQYF
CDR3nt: TGTGCCAGCAGCGTAGGGACGACAGATACGCAGTATTTT

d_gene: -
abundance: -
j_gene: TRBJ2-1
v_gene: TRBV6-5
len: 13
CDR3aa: CASSYSTYNEQFF
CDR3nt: TGTGCCAGCAGTTACTCGACTTACAATGAGCAGTTCTTC

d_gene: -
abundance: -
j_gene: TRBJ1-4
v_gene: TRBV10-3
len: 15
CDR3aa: CAISESLRGGEKLFF
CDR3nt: TGTGCCATCAGTGAGTCTCTAAGGGGTGGTGAAAAACTGTTTTTT

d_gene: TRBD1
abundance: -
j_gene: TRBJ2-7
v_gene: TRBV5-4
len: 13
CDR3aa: CASRDRVRDEQYF
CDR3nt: TGTGCCAGCAGGGACAGGGTCAGGGACGAGCAGTACTTC

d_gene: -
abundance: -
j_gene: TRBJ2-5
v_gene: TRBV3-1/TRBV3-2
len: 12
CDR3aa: CASSPYMETQYF
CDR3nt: TGTGCCAGCAGCCCCTATATGGAGACCCAGTACTTC

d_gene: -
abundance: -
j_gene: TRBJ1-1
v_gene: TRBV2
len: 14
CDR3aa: CASSAPRENTEAFF
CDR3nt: TGTGCCAGCAGTGCCCCAAGGGAGAACACTGAAGCTTTCTTT

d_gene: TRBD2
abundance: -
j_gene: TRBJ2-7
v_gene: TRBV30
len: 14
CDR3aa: CAWSGGALAGALGF
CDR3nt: TGTGCCTGGAGTGGGGGAGCGCTAGCGGGGGCCCTCGGCTTC

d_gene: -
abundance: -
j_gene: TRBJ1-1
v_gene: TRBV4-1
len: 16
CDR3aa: CASSQERRGGFTEAFF
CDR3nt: TGCGCCAGCAGCCAAGAGCGGAGGGGGGGTTTCACTGAAGCTTTCTTT

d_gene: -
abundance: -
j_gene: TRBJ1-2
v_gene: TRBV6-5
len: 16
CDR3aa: CASSYGTAGYPYGYTF
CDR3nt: TGTGCCAGCAGTTACGGGACGGCAGGCTACCCCTATGGCTACACCTTC

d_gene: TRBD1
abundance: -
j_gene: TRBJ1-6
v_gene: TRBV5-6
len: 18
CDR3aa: CASSDGGQGSSYNSPLHF
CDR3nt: TGTGCCAGCAGCGACGGGGGACAGGGGAGCTCCTATAATTCACCCCTCCACTTT

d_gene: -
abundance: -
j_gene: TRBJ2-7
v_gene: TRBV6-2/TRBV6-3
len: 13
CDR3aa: CASSVDSSYEQYF
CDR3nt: TGTGCCAGCAGCGTTGACAGCTCCTACGAGCAGTACTTC

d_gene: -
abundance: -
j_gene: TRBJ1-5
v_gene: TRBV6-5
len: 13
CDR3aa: CASRGNSNQPQHF
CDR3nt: TGTGCCAGCAGGGGGAATAGCAATCAGCCCCAGCATTTT

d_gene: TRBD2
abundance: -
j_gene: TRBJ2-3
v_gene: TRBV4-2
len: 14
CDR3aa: CASSPAGGPDTQYF
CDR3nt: TGTGCCAGCAGCCCCGCGGGGGGACCAGATACGCAGTATTTT

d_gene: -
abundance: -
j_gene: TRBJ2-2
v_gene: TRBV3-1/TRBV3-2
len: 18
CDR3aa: CASSQGWRFYLGTGELFF
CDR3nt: TGTGCCAGCAGCCAAGGGTGGCGGTTCTACTTGGGCACCGGGGAGCTGTTTTTT

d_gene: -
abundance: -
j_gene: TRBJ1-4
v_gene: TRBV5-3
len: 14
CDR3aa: CARSLQGAGEKLFF
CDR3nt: TGTGCCAGAAGCTTGCAGGGCGCGGGGGAAAAACTGTTTTTT

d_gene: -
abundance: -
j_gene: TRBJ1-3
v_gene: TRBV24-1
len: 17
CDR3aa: CATSDAGRTNSANTIYF
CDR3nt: TGTGCCACCAGTGACGCCGGGCGGACAAATAGCGCCAACACCATATATTTT